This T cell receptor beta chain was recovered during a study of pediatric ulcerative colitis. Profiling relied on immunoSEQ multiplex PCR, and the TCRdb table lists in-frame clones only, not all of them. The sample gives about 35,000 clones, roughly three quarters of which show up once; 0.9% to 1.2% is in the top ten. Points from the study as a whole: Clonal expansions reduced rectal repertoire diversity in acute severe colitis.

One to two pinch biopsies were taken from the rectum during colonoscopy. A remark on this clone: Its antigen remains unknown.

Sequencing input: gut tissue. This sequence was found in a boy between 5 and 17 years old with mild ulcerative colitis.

For the CDR3, the DNA is TGCGCCAGCAGACAAAGCGTCCAGGACTCTAATGAGCAGTTCTTC. Residues: CASRQSVQDSNEQFF. The rearrangement links TRBV5-1 to TRBJ2-1; D might be TRBD2 (5 bases). Trimming cost V 5 bases and J 7 bases, with 19 bases left between them. CDR1 and CDR2 from the germline V gene are SGHRS and YFSETQ. The CDR3 loop spans 15 amino acids.